This T cell receptor (beta chain) was sequenced for a study of CD4+ T cells in melanoma. Notes on the study in general: Neoantigen-specific CD4+ T cells in melanoma reportedly had diverse differentiation states.

Germline V gene lookup returns CDR1 SGHRS and CDR2 YFSETQ. The CDR3 spans 16 residues. The V and J ends lost 4 bases and 4 bases respectively, with 18 bases between them. TCRdb's copy holds only in-frame clones and misses some; the assay was immunoSEQ multiplex PCR. In the table there are roughly 140,000 clones, nearly 95% of which are singletons. Note on this clone: Its antigen is unidentified.

This TCR came from a human donor with melanoma. The chain joins TRBV5-1 to TRBJ2-1, with a tentative D call TRBD1 (6 bases). This CDR3 reads CASSALTGRGYNEQFF. CDR3 nucleotide sequence: TGCGCCAGCAGCGCCCTGACAGGTCGAGGGTACAATGAGCAGTTCTTC.